Given below is one T cell receptor beta chain in context. The CDR3 covers 15 residues. With V trimmed by 8 bases and J by 5 bases, 7 bases remained unmatched. Germline CDR1 and CDR2: MDHEN and SYDVKM. Original handling: Nucleated cell counts were estimated from reference gene primer amplification. Libraries were prepared by immunoSEQ multiplex PCR; TCRdb keeps only in-frame clonotypes and omits some of them. V, J and clone size reflect that table, while D and trimming were determined from the DNA. The table has a few hundred thousand clones, about 80% seen once. This specimen belongs to a study of blood T cell repertoires in COVID-19. Study at large: PBMCs, B-cell-depleted T cells, or T cells were the source of the cDNA or gDNA that made up the material.

The TCR originated in a man in his forties or fifties who had recovered from COVID-19. The specimen sequenced was PBMCs or T cells enriched from blood (not recorded which). The rearrangement links TRBV28 to TRBJ2-6; 9 bases line up with TRBD1. CDR3 in DNA: TGTGCCAGCGGGATGAACAGGGGGCGGGCCAACGTCCTGACTTTC. Protein product: CASGMNRGRANVLTF.